The present entry profiles one T cell receptor (beta chain) with its context. Its antigen is still unknown. This specimen belongs to a study of blood T cells in healthy people across ages. Healthy Russian Caucasian donors spanned ages about 6 to 90 years. General observations from the study: As age increased, TCR beta diversity per million T cells fell in a roughly linear fashion. Unsorted PBMCs blocked a conclusive comparison of naive and antigen-experienced cells.

V lost 2 bases and J lost 6, with 11 bases in between. Looked up from germline, CDR1 is SQVTM and CDR2 is ANQGSEA. This CDR3 contains 13 residues. A second PCR, run for roughly 6 to 11 cycles, used a sample-barcoded 5' primer plus a J-beta primer mix. TCRdb reanalysed the 5' RACE reads using MiXCR and keeps one entry per CDR3 protein. The sample contains hundreds of thousands of distinct CDR3 sequences, more than 40% of which appear only once. The chain joins TRBV29-1 to TRBJ2-1, with D uncertain. This clonotype was sampled from a woman aged 55-69 years in good health. The sample was blood. The CDR3 reads CSVETGQSNEQFF. The CDR3, as DNA: TGCAGCGTTGAAACCGGTCAGTCCAATGAGCAGTTCTTC.